The rows below give T cell receptor beta chains drawn from one sample of a study of cytomegalovirus exposure and HLA in healthy donors. TCRdb's copy holds only in-frame clones and misses some; the assay was immunoSEQ multiplex PCR. The sample includes roughly 170,000 clones, 76% seen only once; the top ten take 0.75% to 0.8%. The sample was PBMCs. These receptors all come from a female donor in good health and CMV-seronegative. Each CDR3 is given with its conserved first and last residue. A D gene is named only where the DNA matches it firmly. The size of a clone is reported for some rows only, either as once, few or many, or as a class for expanded clones.

V gene	clone size	J gene	D gene	CDR3 DNA	CDR3 protein
TRBV5-6	.	TRBJ2-2	TRBD2	TGTGCCAGCAGCCAACCCCCCGGGAGGGCCAGTAGCGGGGAGCTGTTTTTT	CASSQPPGRASSGELFF
TRBV5-1	.	TRBJ2-2	.	TGCGCCAGCAGCTTGGTCGAGATCGGGGAGCTGTTTTTT	CASSLVEIGELFF
TRBV28	.	TRBJ2-2	.	TGTGCCAGCACCTGGGGCAGGGGAAACACCGGGGAGCTGTTTTTT	CASTWGRGNTGELFF
TRBV7-2	.	TRBJ1-5	TRBD1	TGTGCCAGCAGCATAGGACAGGGTCATATTCAGCCCCAGCATTTT	CASSIGQGHIQPQHF
TRBV5-5	.	TRBJ2-7	.	TGTGCCAGCAGCTTGGTTAGTGGGGGGTCCTACGAGCAGTACTTC	CASSLVSGGSYEQYF
TRBV7-2	.	TRBJ2-7	TRBD2	TGTGCCAGCAGCTCTAGCGGGTACGAGCAGTACTTC	CASSSSGYEQYF
TRBV19	.	TRBJ2-7	.	TGTGCCAGTAGTATTGGGGCTCCAGGGCCCGGAGCGCAGTACTTC	CASSIGAPGPGAQYF
TRBV6-6	once	TRBJ1-2	.	TGTGCCAGCAGTTACTCACCTCTTCCCACGCCCAGGGACACCTTC	CASSYSPLPTPRDTF
TRBV5-4	.	TRBJ1-2	TRBD1	TGTGCCAGCAGCTTGTTTGGACAGGGAAGCTATGGCTACACCTTC	CASSLFGQGSYGYTF
TRBV30	.	TRBJ1-3	.	TGTGCCTGGAGTGTACAGCAAAACACCATATATTTT	CAWSVQQNTIYF
TRBV5-6	once	TRBJ2-4	TRBD2	TGTGCCAGCAGCTTTACTAGCGGAAACATTCAGTACTTC	CASSFTSGNIQYF
TRBV4-2	.	TRBJ1-6	.	TGTGCCAGCAGCCAAGAACGGTACTCCTATAATTCACCCCTCCACTTT	CASSQERYSYNSPLHF
TRBV4-3	.	TRBJ2-7	.	TGCGCCAGCAGCCAAGATCCAACCGCGGTAACCTACGAGCAGTACTTC	CASSQDPTAVTYEQYF
TRBV7-8	.	TRBJ2-7	TRBD2	TGTGCCAGCAGCTTAACTAGCGGGAGCTCCTACGAGCAGTACTTC	CASSLTSGSSYEQYF
TRBV4-2	.	TRBJ2-7	TRBD2	TGTGCCAGCAGCCCCCCAGCGGGGGGGCCGATATACGAGCAGTACTTC	CASSPPAGGPIYEQYF
TRBV29-1	.	TRBJ1-1	TRBD1	TGCAGCTTGGGGGGACAGGGGGGGACAACTGAAGCTTTCTTT	CSLGGQGGTTEAFF
TRBV19	.	TRBJ2-2	TRBD1	TGTGCCAGTAGTATAGTCGGGGCCAGGGGGCCCGGGGAGCTGTTTTTT	CASSIVGARGPGELFF
TRBV11-2	.	TRBJ1-1	.	TGTGCCAGCAGCTTTAGTGAGAGGACTGAAGCTTTCTTT	CASSFSERTEAFF
TRBV7-2	.	TRBJ2-7	TRBD2	TGTGCCAGCAGCTTGCCGACTAGCGGTAAGGAGCAGTACTTC	CASSLPTSGKEQYF
TRBV5-8	once	TRBJ2-5	.	TGTGCCAGCAGCTTGGGATCGGGACTAGAGACCCAGTACTTC	CASSLGSGLETQYF
TRBV5-1	.	TRBJ2-7	.	TGCGCCAGCAGCTTGGGGCAGGGTGGCGAGCAGCACTTC	CASSLGQGGEQHF
TRBV19	.	TRBJ2-5	TRBD2	TGTGCCAGTAGAAACCCATCTGGGACTAGCGGGAGAGAGACCCAGTACTTC	CASRNPSGTSGRETQYF